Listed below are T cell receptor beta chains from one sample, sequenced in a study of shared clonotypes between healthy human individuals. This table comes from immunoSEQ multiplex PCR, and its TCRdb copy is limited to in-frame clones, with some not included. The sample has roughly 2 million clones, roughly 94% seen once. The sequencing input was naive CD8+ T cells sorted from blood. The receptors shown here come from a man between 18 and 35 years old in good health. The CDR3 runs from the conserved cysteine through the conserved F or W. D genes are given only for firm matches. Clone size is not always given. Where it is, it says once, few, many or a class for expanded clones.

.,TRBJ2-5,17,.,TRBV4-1,TGCGCCAGCAGCCAAGATCCCTCACAGCTACCCTGGGAGACCCAGTACTTC,CASSQDPSQLPWETQYF
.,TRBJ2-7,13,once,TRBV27,TGTGCCAGCAGTCCCGGACTCTCCTACGAGCAGTACTTC,CASSPGLSYEQYF
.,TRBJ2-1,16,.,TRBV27,TGTGCCAGCAGTCGGGACGCAAGATTCTCCTACAATGAGCAGTTCTTC,CASSRDARFSYNEQFF
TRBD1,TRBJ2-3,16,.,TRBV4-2,TGTGCCAGCAGCCGACTTTGGGACAGGGGGCAAGATACGCAGTATTTT,CASSRLWDRGQDTQYF
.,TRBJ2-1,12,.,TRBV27,TGTGCCAGCAGTTTACCCTACAATGAGCAGTTCTTC,CASSLPYNEQFF
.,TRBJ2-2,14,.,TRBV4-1,TGCGCCAGCAGCCAATCTCCTAGCCCCGGGGAGCTGTTTTTT,CASSQSPSPGELFF
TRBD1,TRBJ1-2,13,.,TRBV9,TGTGCCAGCAGCGTAGAGGGGGCACGCGGCTACACCTTC,CASSVEGARGYTF
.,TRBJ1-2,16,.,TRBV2,TGTGCCAGCATCTCGGCACCGGACGACGCTAACTATGGCTACACCTTC,CASISAPDDANYGYTF
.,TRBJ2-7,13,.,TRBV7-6,TGTGCCAGCAGCTTAGGACGGCGTTACGAGCAGTACTTC,CASSLGRRYEQYF
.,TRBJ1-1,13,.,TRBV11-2,TGTGCCAGCAGCCCCATTGGAGAACCTGAAGCTTTCTTT,CASSPIGEPEAFF
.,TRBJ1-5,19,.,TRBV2,TGTGCCAGCACCCGAGGCCCCCACACAATGGAGGGAACTTATCAGCCCCAGCATTTT,CASTRGPHTMEGTYQPQHF
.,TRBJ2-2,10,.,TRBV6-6,TGTGCCAGCAGTTCCGGGGAGCTGTTTTTT,CASSSGELFF
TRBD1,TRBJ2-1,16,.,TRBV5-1,TGCGCCAGCAGCTTGGAACAGGGGGCCAGGGGATATGAGCAGTTCTTC,CASSLEQGARGYEQFF
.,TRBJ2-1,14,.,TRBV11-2,TGTGCCAGCAGCTTGGGCCCCTACGGGAATGAGCAGTTCTTC,CASSLGPYGNEQFF
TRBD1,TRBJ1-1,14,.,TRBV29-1,TGCAGCGTTGTCCTGACAGGGATGAACACTGAAGCTTTCTTT,CSVVLTGMNTEAFF
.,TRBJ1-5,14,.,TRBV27,TGTGCCAGCCGTTCGGCAGGGATCAATCAGCCCCAGCATTTT,CASRSAGINQPQHF